The 18 T cell receptor beta chains below come from one sample, sequenced in a study of PD-L1 blockade in urothelial cancer (dated by TCRdb to between 2016 and 2019). Libraries were built with the immunoSEQ multiplex PCR assay. As stored in TCRdb, this immuneACCESS dataset retains in-frame rearrangements with V and J assigned. A fraction of the clones does not appear; measured against another copy, unresolved V genes explain less than half of the discrepancy, and the remainder lacks a known reason. The table for this sample lists about 49,000 clones; 79% of them were counted only once. The ten largest make up 10% of the sample. What the time point label conveys for this sample: pretreatment peripheral blood. The specimen comprised PBMCs, sampled around atezolizumab (anti-PD-L1) treatment. These receptors came from a man in his 70s with urothelial cancer.

The V call is TRBV19, the J call TRBJ2-1, with 9 bases fitting TRBD2. This CDR3 region has 14 residues. V shed 7 bases and J 1 base; nucleotides not matched to a gene: 2. CDR1 and CDR2 from the germline V gene are LNHDA and SQIVND (reference sequence). CDR3 DNA sequence: TGTGCCAGTACAGCGGGAGGATCCTACAATGAGCAGTTCTTC. It encodes CASTAGGSYNEQFF.

The chain combines TRBV11-3 with TRBJ2-2, with TRBD2 matching 8 bases. This CDR3 comprises 16 residues. In germline, CDR1 is SGHNT, CDR2 YENEEA. Losses at the gene ends were 1 base for V and 7 bases for J; bases not matched to a gene: 8. CDR3 coding DNA: TGTGCCAGCAGCTTAGCCACGGCGGGAGGAGGCGGGGAGCTGTTTTTT. It yields the protein CASSLATAGGGGELFF.

The rearrangement links TRBV7-3 to TRBJ2-5, with D perhaps matching TRBD2 (5 bases). In germline, CDR1 is SGHTA, CDR2 FQGTGA. V dropped 2 bases and J dropped 1 base, with 11 bases sitting between them. The CDR3 runs 15 residues. The CDR3 is CASSLSAGVQETQYF. The CDR3 DNA sequence: TGTGCCAGCAGCTTATCGGCGGGCGTCCAAGAGACCCAGTACTTC.

This CDR3 reads CASSPRGRIWGYTF. In DNA, the CDR3 is TGTGCCAGCAGCCCGAGGGGGCGAATATGGGGCTACACCTTC. This rearrangement joins TRBV28 to TRBJ1-2; 7 nucleotides match TRBD1. The CDR3 contains 14 residues. The germline gives CDR1 MDHEN, CDR2 SYDVKM. V lost 6 bases to trimming and J lost 8 bases; unmatched junction nucleotides: 12.

The chain combines TRBV30 with TRBJ2-1, with D tentatively TRBD2 (5 bases). Germline assignment: CDR1 GTSNPN and CDR2 SVGIG (reference sequence). The CDR3 extends over 13 amino acids. V gave up 3 bases and J gave up 6 bases, with 12 bases separating them. CDR3 sequence: CAWRKRGSNEQFF. CDR3 nucleotides: TGTGCCTGGAGGAAGCGAGGGAGCAATGAGCAGTTCTTC.

The V call is TRBV19, the J call TRBJ1-2, with 9 bases that match TRBD1. There are 13 residues in the CDR3. Trimming removed 6 bases from V and 7 bases from J; junction bases left unmatched: 6. Per germline, CDR1 LNHDA and CDR2 SQIVND (reference sequence). The CDR3 spells CASRGQGSSGYTF. As DNA, the CDR3 is TGTGCCAGTAGAGGACAGGGGAGTTCTGGCTACACCTTC.

The gene calls are TRBV2 and TRBJ1-2; perhaps TRBD1 as D (6 bases). The germline V gene has CDR1 SNHLY and CDR2 FYNNEI. CDR3 length equals 14 residues. V shed 9 bases and J shed 4 bases, with 18 bases lying between them. The CDR3 region has the DNA TGTGCCAGAACCGGGACAAACGCGTTCTATGGCTACACCTTC. Its translation is CARTGTNAFYGYTF.

The rearrangement uses TRBV9 and TRBJ1-5, with 8 bases matching TRBD1. Germline assignment: CDR1 SGDLS and CDR2 YYNGEE. The V and J ends lost 4 bases and 2 bases, in that order; junction bases with no gene match: 11. The CDR3 totals 17 residues. CDR3 in amino acids: CASSRTTGAWGNQPQHF. Here the CDR3 DNA reads TGTGCCAGCAGCAGAACGACAGGGGCTTGGGGCAATCAGCCCCAGCATTTT.

About this clone itself: Relative to the germline gene, one junction end is altered; a read error may explain this. The rearrangement joins TRBV7-9 to TRBJ2-5; 14 bases align to TRBD2. Looked up from germline, CDR1 is SEHNR and CDR2 is FQNEAQ (reference sequence). The CDR3 loop spans 17 amino acids. CDR3 sequence reads: CASSHLGGTSGREAQYF. The DNA for the CDR3 is TGTGCCAGCAGCCACTTGGGGGGGACTAGCGGGAGAGAGGCCCAGTACTTC. The variable domain in full, completed from reference TRBV7-9 and TRBJ2-5, reads DTGVSQNPRHKITKRGQNVTFRCDPISEHNRLYWYRQTLGQGPEFLTYFQNEAQLEKSRLLSDRFSAERPKGSFSTLEIQRTEQGDSAMYLCASSHLGGTSGREAQYFGPGTRLLVL.

The rearrangement joins TRBV2 to TRBJ1-5, with no clear D. The V end lost 5 bases, the J end lost 2 bases, and 10 bases lay between the germline ends. Germline V gene lookup returns CDR1 SNHLY and CDR2 FYNNEI. This CDR3 is built from 14 residues. The CDR3 loop reads CASSPDWGNQPQHF. CDR3 in DNA: TGTGCCAGCAGTCCCGACTGGGGCAATCAGCCCCAGCATTTT.

The rearrangement uses TRBV7-9 and TRBJ2-1; D remains ambiguous. This CDR3 has 12 residues. V lost 5 bases and J lost 10, with 12 bases in between. Per the germline V gene, CDR1 is SEHNR and CDR2 is FQNEAQ (reference sequence). The CDR3 bases are TGTGCCAGCAGCCTAACCCCATCCGAGCAGTTCTTC. Encoded protein: CASSLTPSEQFF.

The chain carries TRBV2 and TRBJ2-3, with 9 nucleotides matching TRBD2. Germline V gives CDR1 SNHLY, CDR2 FYNNEI. V was clipped by 8 bases and J by 1 base; unmatched bases: 4. The CDR3 runs 14 residues. The CDR3 is CASGLAGRTDTQYF. Written as DNA, the CDR3 is TGTGCCAGCGGGCTAGCGGGACGCACAGATACGCAGTATTTT.

This chain links TRBV5-1 with TRBJ2-5; maybe TRBD2 (6 bases). V was clipped by 0 bases and J by 5 bases, with 11 bases between them. This CDR3 is built from 14 residues. Germline CDR1 and CDR2: SGHRS and YFSETQ. The CDR3 spells CASSLVPGRETQYF. CDR3 DNA sequence: TGCGCCAGCAGCTTGGTACCGGGGAGGGAGACCCAGTACTTC.

The chain joins TRBV19 to TRBJ1-4; D uncertain. The CDR3 covers 16 residues. Germline CDR1 is LNHDA and CDR2 is SQIVND (reference sequence). V lost 9 bases to trimming and J lost 5 bases, with 22 bases between them. The CDR3 DNA reads TGTGCCAGCGCACCCTCCCCGGGGTACGAGAATGAAAAACTGTTTTTT. Its translation: CASAPSPGYENEKLFF. Full variable domain (rest looked up from reference TRBV19 and TRBJ1-4): DGGITQSPKYLFRKEGQNVTLSCEQNLNHDAMYWYRQDPGQGLRLIYYSQIVNDFQKGDIAEGYSVSREKKESFPLTVTSAQKNPTAFYLCASAPSPGYENEKLFFGSGTQLSVL.

This chain links TRBV19 with TRBJ2-5; tentative D call: TRBD1 (7 bases). Germline V gives CDR1 LNHDA, CDR2 SQIVND (reference sequence). The V and J ends lost 5 bases and 7 bases respectively, with 14 bases between them. The CDR3 is 13 residues long. CDR3: CASSSRQGGTQYF. CDR3 DNA: TGTGCCAGTAGTTCACGACAGGGAGGGACCCAGTACTTC.

A few counts support this clone. The V call is TRBV5-1, the J call TRBJ2-5, with TRBD2 matching over 8 bases. V was clipped by 1 base and J by 4 bases; unmatched bases: 3. The CDR3 is 14 residues long. Per germline, CDR1 SGHRS and CDR2 YFSETQ. Here the CDR3 reads CASSLMAGGETQYF. The CDR3 nucleotides are TGCGCCAGCAGCTTGATGGCGGGAGGAGAGACCCAGTACTTC.

V gene TRBV7-6 combines with J gene TRBJ2-2, with 10 nucleotides matching TRBD1. V was clipped by 5 bases and J by 6 bases; unmatched bases: 6. CDR1 and CDR2 from the germline V gene are SGHVS and FNYEAQ. The CDR3 contains 15 residues. The CDR3 DNA sequence: TGTGCCAGCAGCGCCTGGACAGGGGGAGCCGGGGAGCTGTTTTTT. It encodes CASSAWTGGAGELFF. Combining the CDR3 with reference TRBV7-6 and TRBJ2-2 gives the whole variable domain GAGVSQSPRYKVTKRGQDVALRCDPISGHVSLYWYRQALGQGPEFLTYFNYEAQQDKSGLPNDRFSAERPEGSISTLTIQRTEQRDSAMYRCASSAWTGGAGELFFGEGSRLTVL.

The chain recombines TRBV5-1 with TRBJ1-3; possible D gene TRBD1, 5 bases. The V end was cut by 0 bases, the J end by 4 bases, with 5 bases between. The CDR3 length is 13 residues. The germline gives CDR1 SGHRS, CDR2 YFSETQ. This chain's CDR3 is CASSLEGGNTIYF. CDR3 nucleotide sequence: TGCGCCAGCAGCTTGGAGGGGGGAAACACCATATATTTT.